This T cell receptor beta chain is drawn from a study of T cell responses to AZD1222 COVID-19 vaccine. Sequencing was performed with immunoSEQ multiplex PCR; in TCRdb, only in-frame clones are kept and a portion is missing. Of approximately 150,000 clones in the sample, 87% are singletons; the top ten hold around 3%. Germline-derived CDR1 and CDR2 are MNHEY and SMNVEV (reference sequence). CDR3 size: 15 residues. Trimming stripped 0 bases from V and 0 bases from J, with 6 bases between. This chain uses TRBV27 with TRBJ2-1; tentatively, D is TRBD1 (6 bases). The sequenced sample was peripheral blood, obtained on day 0 of AZD1222 vaccination. The sequence came from an adult in good health. For the CDR3, the DNA is TGTGCCAGCAGTTTATCGGGACACTCCTACAATGAGCAGTTCTTC. As protein: CASSLSGHSYNEQFF.